One and the same sample provided the 30 T cell receptor beta chains below, sequenced in a study of cytotoxic CD8 clonotypes in ibrutinib-treated CLL. Profiled with immunoSEQ multiplex PCR; TCRdb holds only in-frame clones, not every one. This table holds 17,000 or so clones, under 75% found once. The material sequenced was PBMCs, taken after 12 months of ibrutinib treatment. The source of these receptors is a human donor with chronic lymphocytic leukemia.

This clone was observed a handful of times. The chain has TRBV29-1 and TRBJ2-7; D uncertain. V dropped 0 bases and J dropped 4 bases, with 1 base sitting between them. The germline V gene encodes CDR1 SQVTM and CDR2 ANQGSEA. This CDR3 contains 10 residues. The chain's CDR3 is CSVEDYEQYF. The CDR3 nucleotides read TGCAGCGTTGAAGATTACGAGCAGTACTTC.

The rearrangement joins TRBV18 to TRBJ2-7; D remains ambiguous. Germline values: CDR1 KGHSH, CDR2 LQKENI. Trimming took 6 bases from V and 0 from J, leaving 9 bases between them. The CDR3 covers 13 residues. The CDR3 sequence is CASSEIRSYEQYF. CDR3 in DNA: TGTGCCAGCTCCGAGATTCGCTCCTACGAGCAGTACTTC. Looking up the rest from reference TRBV18 and TRBJ2-7 gives the full variable domain: NAGVMQNPRHLVRRRGQEARLRCSPMKGHSHVYWYRQLPEEGLKFMVYLQKENIIDESGMPKERFSAEFPKEGPSILRIQQVVRGDSAAYFCASSEIRSYEQYFGPGTRLTVT.

The rearrangement joins TRBV28 to TRBJ2-1; 10 bases fit TRBD1. There are 15 residues in the CDR3. Germline trimming cut 7 bases from V and 10 bases from J; bases unmatched to any gene: 13. The V gene's germline CDR1 is MDHEN and CDR2 SYDVKM. CDR3 sequence: CASTLGGTGEKEQFF. The CDR3 nucleotides read TGTGCCAGCACTCTAGGCGGGACAGGGGAAAAGGAGCAGTTCTTC.

This clone appeared a few times. This chain links TRBV19 with TRBJ2-3; D gene uncertain. The germline V gene encodes CDR1 LNHDA and CDR2 SQIVND (reference sequence). V was pared by 1 base and J by 3 bases, with 11 bases between. This CDR3 contains 15 residues. The CDR3 protein is CASSIARVSTDTQYF. The CDR3 nucleotides read TGTGCCAGTAGTATAGCCAGAGTGTCGACAGATACGCAGTATTTT. The full variable domain, with the rest looked up from reference TRBV19 and TRBJ2-3, is DGGITQSPKYLFRKEGQNVTLSCEQNLNHDAMYWYRQDPGQGLRLIYYSQIVNDFQKGDIAEGYSVSREKKESFPLTVTSAQKNPTAFYLCASSIARVSTDTQYFGPGTRLTVL.

The rearrangement joins TRBV19 to TRBJ2-7; D not resolved. In germline, CDR1 is LNHDA, CDR2 SQIVND (reference sequence). The germline V and J ends were trimmed by 3 bases and 3 bases, with 15 bases remaining between them. The CDR3 spans 15 residues. The CDR3 region is CASSILVDPGYEQYF. DNA of the CDR3: TGTGCCAGTAGTATTTTGGTCGACCCGGGCTACGAGCAGTACTTC.

On this clone: The junction does not match germline at one end; this may be a read error. The V and J genes are TRBV29-1 and TRBJ2-1; no firm D call. The CDR3 has 14 amino acids. CDR1 is SQVTM, CDR2 ANQGSEA, per germline. The CDR3 spells CSAELAVSYNEQFF. CDR3 in DNA: TGCAGCGCTGAACTGGCGGTGTCCTACAATGAGCAGTTCTTC.

The chain employs TRBV27 and TRBJ2-1, with 12 bases matching TRBD2. The CDR3 extends over 15 amino acids. In germline, CDR1 is MNHEY, CDR2 SMNVEV (reference sequence). V shed 6 bases, J shed 7 bases, and the junction held 7 bases outside the gene matches. The CDR3 nucleotides are TGTGCCAGCAGAGTGACTAGCGGGAGCTTAAATGAGCAGTTCTTC. Protein sequence: CASRVTSGSLNEQFF.

The chain combines TRBV11-2 with TRBJ2-3, with TRBD2 matching 14 bases. The V segment lost 5 bases and the J segment 3 bases; nucleotides outside the gene matches: 4. The CDR3 runs to 16 residues. The germline V gene encodes CDR1 SGHAT and CDR2 FQNNGV. In nucleotides, the CDR3 is TGTGCCAGCAGCCCGGGACTAGCGGGAGTAACAGATACGCAGTATTTT. The encoded protein is CASSPGLAGVTDTQYF. Full variable domain (missing parts from reference TRBV11-2 and TRBJ2-3): EAGVAQSPRYKIIEKRQSVAFWCNPISGHATLYWYQQILGQGPKLLIQFQNNGVVDDSQLPKDRFSAERLKGVDSTLKIQPAKLEDSAVYLCASSPGLAGVTDTQYFGPGTRLTVL.

The CDR3 loop reads CASSVRGSGGELFF. The CDR3 bases are TGTGCCAGCAGCGTAAGGGGATCGGGCGGGGAGCTGTTTTTT. The rearrangement uses TRBV9 and TRBJ2-2, with D maybe TRBD1 (5 bases). Germline V lookup: CDR1 SGDLS, CDR2 YYNGEE. The CDR3 contains 14 residues. Between the trimmed V and J ends, which lost 1 base and 7 bases, there was a span of 11 bases.

The chain employs TRBV28 and TRBJ2-1; tentatively, D is TRBD2 (6 bases). Germline CDR1 and CDR2: MDHEN and SYDVKM. The CDR3 length is 16 residues. V was trimmed by 4 bases and J by 0 bases, leaving 13 bases between them. CDR3: CASSSGYGGSYNEQFF. The CDR3 DNA follows: TGTGCCAGCAGTTCAGGCTACGGGGGCTCCTACAATGAGCAGTTCTTC. The whole variable domain, remainder taken from reference TRBV28 and TRBJ2-1, is DVKVTQSSRYLVKRTGEKVFLECVQDMDHENMFWYRQDPGLGLRLIYFSYDVKMKEKGDIPEGYSVSREKKERFSLILESASTNQTSMYLCASSSGYGGSYNEQFFGPGTRLTVL.

The chain has TRBV18 and TRBJ1-5; D not certain. From germline, CDR1 is KGHSH and CDR2 LQKENI. The CDR3 has 13 residues. V dropped 3 bases and J dropped 7 bases, with 10 bases sitting between them. CDR3 DNA: TGTGCCAGCTCACCCGCTGGGGTCCAGCCCCAGCATTTT. Translating it yields CASSPAGVQPQHF.

A few counts support this clone. The gene calls are TRBV5-6 and TRBJ2-7; D gene uncertain. V shed 0 bases and J shed 3 bases, with 13 bases lying between them. There are 15 residues in the CDR3. Germline CDR1 and CDR2: SGHDT and YYEEEE. As DNA, the CDR3 is TGTGCCAGCAGCTTGGCCATTGGGGTGCTCTACGAGCAGTACTTC. Its translation: CASSLAIGVLYEQYF. The complete variable domain, with remaining parts taken from reference TRBV5-6 and TRBJ2-7, reads DAGVTQSPTHLIKTRGQQVTLRCSPKSGHDTVSWYQQALGQGPQFIFQYYEEEERQRGNFPDRFSGHQFPNYSSELNVNALLLGDSALYLCASSLAIGVLYEQYFGPGTRLTVT.

This chain connects TRBV7-2 to TRBJ2-5, with 8 bases identical to TRBD2. Germline lookup yields CDR1 SGHTA and CDR2 FQGNSA. The J segment lost 5 bases and the V segment lost 2 bases, leaving 7 bases of the junction unmatched. CDR3 length: 15 amino acids. CDR3 residues: CASSLQSGLAETQYF. The CDR3 DNA is TGTGCCAGCAGCTTACAAAGTGGACTAGCCGAGACCCAGTACTTC. Supplemented by reference TRBV7-2 and TRBJ2-5, the full variable domain reads GAGVSQSPSNKVTEKGKDVELRCDPISGHTALYWYRQSLGQGLEFLIYFQGNSAPDKSGLPSDRFSAERTGGSVSTLTIQRTQQEDSAVYLCASSLQSGLAETQYFGPGTRLLVL.

The chain carries TRBV5-3 and TRBJ1-5, with D unresolved. TRBV5-3 is treated as an ORF (open reading frame) with a function not yet certain. The V end was cut by 4 bases, the J end by 6 bases, with 17 bases between. The CDR3 is made up of 15 amino acids. The CDR3 bases are TGTGCCAGAAGCGTGGGCAGGCCACGGGGTCAGCCCCAGCATTTT. Its translation is CARSVGRPRGQPQHF.

The chain recombines TRBV19 with TRBJ2-7; 8 bases align to TRBD2. Germline CDR1 reads LNHDA; CDR2 reads SQIVND (reference sequence). The trim removed 7 bases at V and 2 bases at J, leaving 13 bases unmatched. This CDR3 is built from 16 residues. The CDR3 nucleotides are TGTGCCAGTACACCCGACAGCGGGAGTTACACCTACGAGCAGTACTTC. Its protein product is CASTPDSGSYTYEQYF.

The table lists this clone with a few counts. This chain joins TRBV6-1 and TRBJ1-5; 8 nucleotides match TRBD1. This CDR3 has 15 amino acids. With 6 bases clipped from V and 7 bases from J, the junction kept 11 bases outside the gene matches. CDR1 is MNHNS, CDR2 SASEGT, per germline. The CDR3 region is CASRLGTGVHQPQHF. CDR3 coding DNA: TGTGCCAGCAGGCTGGGGACAGGCGTACACCAGCCCCAGCATTTT.

The chain employs TRBV28 and TRBJ1-1, with D possibly matching TRBD1 (5 bases). Germline assignment: CDR1 MDHEN and CDR2 SYDVKM. Trimming cost V 5 bases and J 4 bases, with 23 bases left between them. This CDR3 has 17 residues. The CDR3 loop reads CASSLFMVRARGTEAFF. The CDR3 region has the DNA TGTGCCAGCAGTCTCTTTATGGTAAGGGCTAGGGGCACTGAAGCTTTCTTT.

This sequence joins TRBV23-1 and TRBJ2-7; D tentatively reads TRBD1 or TRBD2 (5 bases each). TRBV23-1 is assigned to the ORF class and has an uncertain function. CDR3 size: 14 residues. V lost 3 bases to trimming and J lost 2 bases, with 11 bases between them. The CDR3 loop is CASSHGTRPYEQYF. The CDR3 bases are TGCGCCAGCAGTCACGGGACCCGACCCTACGAGCAGTACTTC.

Of note for this clone: Distinct nucleotide sequences in the sample also encode this CDR3. The J gene is TRBJ2-7, the V gene TRBV7-9; no reliable D call. Germline lookup yields CDR1 SEHNR and CDR2 FQNEAQ (reference sequence). This CDR3 is built from 13 residues. V dropped 0 bases and J dropped 3 bases, with 6 bases sitting between them. The CDR3 DNA follows: TGTGCCAGCAGCTTAGCGGGGAACTACGAGCAGTACTTC. Residues: CASSLAGNYEQYF.

This clone is large. The V and J genes are TRBV15 and TRBJ1-4; D call uncertain. The CDR3 loop spans 15 amino acids. The germline V gene has CDR1 LNHNV and CDR2 YYDKDF (reference sequence). V was pared by 8 bases and J by 2 bases, with 15 bases between. The CDR3 protein is CATGGGRWTNEKLFF. DNA of the CDR3: TGTGCCACCGGCGGCGGAAGGTGGACTAATGAAAAACTGTTTTTT.

This sequence joins TRBV19 and TRBJ2-3; D may be TRBD2 (6 bases). This CDR3 has 13 residues. The V end was cut by 8 bases, the J end by 1 base, with 10 bases between. Germline CDR1 and CDR2: LNHDA and SQIVND (reference sequence). CDR3 protein: CASPSGGTDTQYF. The CDR3 DNA sequence: TGTGCCAGTCCCTCGGGAGGCACAGATACGCAGTATTTT.

The V and J genes are TRBV5-1 and TRBJ2-7; 10 bases match TRBD1. V shed 2 bases and J 6 bases; nucleotides not matched to a gene: 11. The CDR3 totals 16 residues. Germline V CDR1 and CDR2: SGHRS, YFSETQ. The CDR3 DNA follows: TGCGCCAGCAGCTTATTTCTTACCGGGACAGGGGTCGAGCAGTACTTC. Protein sequence: CASSLFLTGTGVEQYF. Complete variable domain (other parts from reference TRBV5-1 and TRBJ2-7): KAGVTQTPRYLIKTRGQQVTLSCSPISGHRSVSWYQQTPGQGLQFLFEYFSETQRNKGNFPGRFSGRQFSNSRSEMNVSTLELGDSALYLCASSLFLTGTGVEQYFGPGTRLTVT.

The chain combines TRBV27 with TRBJ2-1; a possible D gene is TRBD2 (6 bases). Germline values: CDR1 MNHEY, CDR2 SMNVEV (reference sequence). The CDR3 has 18 residues. V dropped 1 base and J dropped 0 bases, with 16 bases sitting between them. CDR3 in DNA: TGTGCCAGCAGTTTATGGGCTAGCGCTATGAGCTCCTACAATGAGCAGTTCTTC. Protein sequence: CASSLWASAMSSYNEQFF.

This clone was observed once. The chain couples TRBV30 to TRBJ2-3; D is perhaps TRBD1 or TRBD2 (6 bases each). V was cut by 3 bases and J by 4 bases, with 14 bases left in between. The CDR3 extends over 14 amino acids. CDR1 and CDR2 from the germline V gene are GTSNPN and SVGIG (reference sequence). CDR3 nucleotide sequence: TGTGCCTGGAGGAGCGGAGGGGGGTCAGATACGCAGTATTTT. The encoded protein is CAWRSGGGSDTQYF.

Only a few counts were recorded for this clone. The rearrangement links TRBV11-2 to TRBJ2-1; D not certain. V was clipped by 8 bases and J by 0 bases, with 11 bases between them. Germline-derived CDR1 and CDR2 are SGHAT and FQNNGV. CDR3 length equals 14 residues. CDR3: CASRQVSSYNEQFF. CDR3 DNA sequence: TGTGCCAGCCGTCAAGTTAGCTCCTACAATGAGCAGTTCTTC.

The V gene is TRBV5-1, the J gene TRBJ2-7; maybe TRBD1 (5 bases). The DNA matches TRBJ2-5 better at its end, which makes the J call doubtful. The CDR3 runs to 14 residues. Germline CDR1 and CDR2: SGHRS and YFSETQ. The chain's CDR3 is CASTDRQYQETQYF. CDR3 nucleotides: TGCGCCAGCACCGACAGACAATATCAAGAGACCCAGTACTTC.

The chain couples TRBV25-1 to TRBJ2-7, with TRBD1 identical over 8 bases. The V segment lost 4 bases and the J segment 3 bases; nucleotides outside the gene matches: 8. CDR1 is MGHDK, CDR2 SYGVNS, per germline. The CDR3 contains 15 residues. This CDR3 is CASSAITGGGYEQYF. DNA for the CDR3: TGTGCCAGCAGTGCAATAACAGGGGGAGGCTACGAGCAGTACTTC.

The rearrangement uses TRBV30 and TRBJ2-2; no definite D call. Trimming took 2 bases from V and 7 from J, leaving 11 bases between them. The CDR3 length is 13 residues. Germline CDR1 GTSNPN, CDR2 SVGIG (reference sequence). The CDR3 region has the DNA TGTGCCTGGAGTCCTCTTAGTTACGGGGAGCTGTTTTTT. Protein: CAWSPLSYGELFF.

The J gene is TRBJ2-7, the V gene TRBV30, with TRBD1 matching 10 bases. The CDR3 runs 17 residues. The germline gives CDR1 GTSNPN, CDR2 SVGIG (reference sequence). V trimming: 0 bases; J trimming: 4 bases; junction bases outside the gene matches: 12. The CDR3 sequence is CAWSVPPPGQGSYEQYF. CDR3 nucleotide sequence: TGTGCCTGGAGTGTCCCCCCTCCGGGACAGGGGAGTTACGAGCAGTACTTC.

This clone was observed a handful of times. The J gene is TRBJ1-2, the V gene TRBV7-9, with TRBD1 matching 9 bases. V lost 5 bases and J lost 5; bases outside the gene matches: 6. Germline V gene sequence: CDR1 SEHNR, CDR2 FQNEAQ (reference sequence). The length of the CDR3 is 14 residues. CDR3 protein: CASSPRQGGYGYTF. The CDR3 coding sequence is TGTGCCAGCAGCCCCCGACAGGGGGGATATGGCTACACCTTC. The entire variable domain, with the rest obtained from reference TRBV7-9 and TRBJ1-2, is as follows: DTGVSQNPRHKITKRGQNVTFRCDPISEHNRLYWYRQTLGQGPEFLTYFQNEAQLEKSRLLSDRFSAERPKGSFSTLEIQRTEQGDSAMYLCASSPRQGGYGYTFGSGTRLTVV.